The next 26 T cell receptor beta chains were all read from a single sample in a study of cytomegalovirus exposure and HLA in healthy donors. The PCR was carried out with 60 Vbeta primers and 13 Jbeta primers. The protocol was immunoSEQ multiplex PCR, while the TCRdb copy is restricted to in-frame clones and leaves out a portion. The sample has approximately 250,000 clones, approximately 85% seen once; the top ten hold 0.2% to 0.25%. Sequencing was carried out using PBMCs. The receptors come from a girl aged 2 to 9 in good health and CMV-seronegative.

The chain links TRBV29-1 to TRBJ2-4; the match to TRBD1 covers 8 bases. In germline, CDR1 is SQVTM, CDR2 ANQGSEA. The V segment lost 4 bases and the J segment 4 bases; nucleotides outside the gene matches: 9. CDR3 length: 15 residues. The CDR3 nucleotides read TGCAGCGTTGGACCGCCGGGACAGGAGAAAAACATTCAGTACTTC. Amino acids: CSVGPPGQEKNIQYF.

Notes on this clone: At the DNA level, this CDR3 is encoded by other sequences in the same sample as well. The V and J genes are TRBV20-1 and TRBJ2-7; D uncertain. This CDR3 comprises 11 residues. Between the trimmed V and J ends, which lost 3 bases and 0 bases, there was a span of 3 bases. Germline CDR1 reads DFQATT; CDR2 reads SNEGSKA (reference sequence). CDR3 in amino acids: CSASISYEQYF. The CDR3 DNA is TGCAGTGCTAGCATCTCCTACGAGCAGTACTTC.

This clone was picked up one time. The V and J genes are TRBV5-1 and TRBJ2-2; weak D call: TRBD2 (5 bases). Germline CDR1 reads SGHRS; CDR2 reads YFSETQ. CDR3 length: 15 residues. With 1 base removed from V and 4 bases from J, the gap between germline ends came to 11 bases. In DNA, the CDR3 is TGCGCCAGCAGCTTGTCTCTAGCTGGCACCGGGGAGCTGTTTTTT. It specifies CASSLSLAGTGELFF.

This chain connects TRBV14 to TRBJ2-5; D ambiguous. V was trimmed by 0 bases and J by 5 bases, leaving 10 bases between them. CDR3 length: 14 amino acids. CDR1 and CDR2 from the germline V gene are SGHDN and FVKESK. The DNA of the CDR3 is TGTGCCAGCAGCCAAGATCACCCGGAGGAGACCCAGTACTTC. Its protein is CASSQDHPEETQYF.

The chain combines TRBV27 with TRBJ1-5; no firm D call. The CDR3 is 13 amino acids. Germline-derived CDR1 and CDR2 are MNHEY and SMNVEV (reference sequence). The germline V and J ends were trimmed by 0 bases and 9 bases, with 9 bases remaining between them. CDR3 DNA: TGTGCCAGCAGTTTATCGTCCTACCGGCCCCAGCATTTT. This codes for CASSLSSYRPQHF.

The chain has TRBV5-6 and TRBJ2-1, with TRBD1 matching 8 bases. Germline assignment: CDR1 SGHDT and CDR2 YYEEEE. The CDR3 totals 13 residues. Trimming removed 5 bases from V and 8 bases from J; junction bases left unmatched: 6. The CDR3: CASRGTGRDEQFF. In nucleotides, the CDR3 is TGTGCCAGCAGGGGGACAGGAAGGGATGAGCAGTTCTTC.

The V and J genes are TRBV7-2 and TRBJ2-7; weak D call: TRBD2 (6 bases). This CDR3 is built from 14 residues. The V end was cut by 6 bases, the J end by 1 base, with 13 bases between. CDR1 and CDR2 (germline): SGHTA, FQGNSA. DNA for the CDR3: TGTGCCAGCAGACGGGAGTTGTTGTCCTACGAGCAGTACTTC. Amino acid sequence: CASRRELLSYEQYF.

This clone has just one count. V is TRBV5-4 and J is TRBJ1-2, with TRBD1 matching 8 bases. The ends lost 3 bases at V and 8 bases at J; junction bases unmatched: 12. CDR3 length: 15 amino acids. Germline CDR1 and CDR2: SGHNT and YYREEE (reference sequence). For the CDR3, the DNA is TGTGCCAGCAGCTCACCCCGGACAGGGAAAAGAGGCTACACCTTC. It yields the protein CASSSPRTGKRGYTF.

This clone was observed a handful of times. The chain uses TRBV5-1 and TRBJ2-5, with 8 nucleotides matching TRBD1. Germline CDR1 SGHRS, CDR2 YFSETQ. The CDR3 is made up of 16 amino acids. V lost 5 bases and J lost 4; bases outside the gene matches: 13. CDR3 coding DNA: TGCGCCAGCAGACCGGGACGGACAGGGATCGGAGAGACCCAGTACTTC. Translating it yields CASRPGRTGIGETQYF.

The chain links TRBV2 to TRBJ1-5; the match to TRBD1 covers 7 bases. The CDR3 loop spans 15 amino acids. J gave up 1 base and V 4 bases, and 4 bases lay outside the gene matches. Germline-derived CDR1 and CDR2 are SNHLY and FYNNEI. Written as DNA, the CDR3 is TGTGCCAGCAGTGCACAGGGGACGAGCAATCAGCCCCAGCATTTT. Translating it yields CASSAQGTSNQPQHF.

The chain uses TRBV5-1 and TRBJ2-3; 8 nucleotides align to TRBD2. CDR1 is SGHRS and CDR2 is YFSETQ in the germline V gene. This CDR3 comprises 14 residues. The V segment lost 1 base and the J segment 5 bases; nucleotides outside the gene matches: 3. CDR3: CASSLRLAGDTQYF. The CDR3 bases are TGCGCCAGCAGCTTGAGGCTAGCGGGAGATACGCAGTATTTT.

This chain links TRBV10-1 with TRBJ2-7; the match to TRBD2 covers 8 bases. V lost 5 bases to trimming and J lost 0 bases; unmatched junction nucleotides: 9. The CDR3 runs 16 residues. In germline, CDR1 is WNHNN, CDR2 SYGVQD (reference sequence). CDR3 sequence reads: CASSFFLAGFSYEQYF. DNA of the CDR3: TGCGCCAGCAGTTTCTTTCTAGCGGGCTTCTCCTACGAGCAGTACTTC.

This chain connects TRBV29-1 to TRBJ2-7; 9 bases fit TRBD1. This CDR3 has 12 residues. Germline assignment: CDR1 SQVTM and CDR2 ANQGSEA. With V trimmed by 7 bases and J by 6 bases, 7 bases remained unmatched. The CDR3 loop is CSATGTGLEQYF. CDR3 DNA: TGCAGCGCCACCGGGACAGGGCTCGAGCAGTACTTC.

The rearrangement links TRBV27 to TRBJ2-7, with 7 nucleotides matching TRBD2. The germline V gene has CDR1 MNHEY and CDR2 SMNVEV (reference sequence). CDR3 length: 13 amino acids. V was clipped by 2 bases and J by 7 bases; unmatched bases: 5. The CDR3 coding sequence is TGTGCCAGCAGTTTAGGCGGGAGTAGTGAGCAGTACTTC. It is translated as CASSLGGSSEQYF.

CDR3 amino acids: CASSLIGGQGANGELFF. CDR3 in DNA: TGCGCCAGCAGCTTAATCGGGGGTCAGGGGGCGAACGGGGAGCTGTTTTTT. The chain couples TRBV5-1 to TRBJ2-2; 8 positions match TRBD1. Germline loops: CDR1 SGHRS, CDR2 YFSETQ. The CDR3 is 17 amino acids. V lost 2 bases to trimming and J lost 7 bases; unmatched junction nucleotides: 13.

The rearrangement links TRBV15 to TRBJ1-5; TRBD1 agrees at 8 bases. From germline, CDR1 is LNHNV and CDR2 YYDKDF (reference sequence). The CDR3 is made up of 14 amino acids. V shed 5 bases, J shed 7 bases, and the junction held 7 bases outside the gene matches. The DNA of the CDR3 is TGTGCCACCAGCGTAAACAGGGGGGCACAGCCCCAGCATTTT. Translating gives CATSVNRGAQPQHF.

This clone was counted only a few times. This chain links TRBV7-6 with TRBJ2-2; TRBD2 might be the D (5 bases). Trimming removed 1 base from V and 6 bases from J, with 9 bases in between. CDR1 and CDR2 (germline): SGHVS, FNYEAQ. This CDR3 is built from 14 residues. CDR3 DNA: TGTGCCAGCAGCTTAGAGAGGGAAGCCGGGGAGCTGTTTTTT. It encodes CASSLEREAGELFF.

The rearrangement links TRBV18 to TRBJ2-7, with 7 bases aligning to TRBD2. This CDR3 is 14 amino acids long. From germline, CDR1 is KGHSH and CDR2 LQKENI. With 2 bases clipped from V and 2 bases from J, the junction kept 3 bases outside the gene matches. This CDR3 reads CASSPGLEPYEQYF. Written as DNA, the CDR3 is TGTGCCAGCTCACCAGGACTAGAACCCTACGAGCAGTACTTC.

The chain employs TRBV7-8 and TRBJ2-1; 7 bases are shared with TRBD2. CDR1 is SGHVS, CDR2 FQNEAQ, per germline. The length of the CDR3 is 14 residues. The J segment lost 9 bases and the V segment lost 1 base, leaving 6 bases of the junction unmatched. CDR3 in amino acids: CASSLGRTGGEQFF. The CDR3 DNA sequence: TGTGCCAGCAGCTTAGGGCGGACGGGGGGTGAGCAGTTCTTC. Using reference TRBV7-8 and TRBJ2-1 for the parts outside the CDR3, the full variable domain is GAGVSQSPRYKVAKRGQDVALRCDPISGHVSLFWYQQALGQGPEFLTYFQNEAQLDKSGLPSDRFFAERPEGSVSTLKIQRTQQEDSAVYLCASSLGRTGGEQFFGPGTRLTVL.

The rearrangement uses TRBV7-9 and TRBJ2-2; 8 bases line up with TRBD2. CDR1 is SEHNR and CDR2 is FQNEAQ in the germline V gene (reference sequence). Trimming took 3 bases from V and 6 from J; bases not matched to a gene: 3. This CDR3 contains 14 residues. In DNA, the CDR3 is TGTGCCAGCAGCTTCTCGGGGGGGTCCGGGGAGCTGTTTTTT. This gives the protein CASSFSGGSGELFF.

This chain links TRBV5-4 with TRBJ1-1, with D maybe TRBD1 (6 bases). V was shortened by 0 bases and J by 5 bases, with 11 bases between the two germline ends. The CDR3 extends over 14 amino acids. The germline gives CDR1 SGHNT, CDR2 YYREEE (reference sequence). CDR3 sequence (DNA): TGTGCCAGCAGCTTGGACAGGGAAGGGACTGAAGCTTTCTTT. As protein: CASSLDREGTEAFF.

The genes are TRBV5-1 and TRBJ2-2, with D possibly matching TRBD2 (6 bases). V lost 2 bases, J lost 7 bases, and 15 bases lay in between. This CDR3 comprises 15 residues. Germline V gene data show CDR1 as SGHRS and CDR2 as YFSETQ. CDR3 amino acids: CASSFSGSSDGELFF. Here the CDR3 DNA reads TGCGCCAGCAGCTTCTCCGGGAGTTCTGACGGGGAGCTGTTTTTT.

In this sample, this clone turned up a few times. The chain combines TRBV29-1 with TRBJ1-3; D possibly corresponds to TRBD1 (5 bases). V dropped 7 bases and J dropped 2 bases, with 9 bases sitting between them. The CDR3 contains 12 residues. The germline V gene has CDR1 SQVTM and CDR2 ANQGSEA. As DNA, the CDR3 is TGCAGCGCCAGGGCTCCTGGAAACACCATATATTTT. Protein product: CSARAPGNTIYF. Full variable domain (rest looked up from reference TRBV29-1 and TRBJ1-3): SAVISQKPSRDICQRGTSLTIQCQVDSQVTMMFWYRQQPGQSLTLIATANQGSEATYESGFVIDKFPISRPNLTFSTLTVSNMSPEDSSIYLCSARAPGNTIYFGEGSWLTVV.

The chain is built from TRBV4-1 and TRBJ2-1, with 8 bases matching TRBD2. With V trimmed by 4 bases and J by 0 bases, 5 bases remained unmatched. The CDR3 sequence is 16 residues long. Germline V CDR1 and CDR2: MGHRA, YSYEKL. CDR3 in DNA: TGCGCCAGCAGCCCGTTAGCGGGGAACTCCTACAATGAGCAGTTCTTC. The encoded protein is CASSPLAGNSYNEQFF.

The chain carries TRBV7-8 and TRBJ2-5; the match to TRBD1 covers 8 bases. The closer fit of TRBJ2-7 to the DNA end suggests the J call may be wrong. There are 15 residues in the CDR3. The germline gives CDR1 SGHVS, CDR2 FQNEAQ. In nucleotides, the CDR3 is TGTGCCAGCAGCTTAGCGCCAGGGGGCGTCTACGAGCAGTACTTC. Translation gives CASSLAPGGVYEQYF.

This chain links TRBV12-5 with TRBJ1-2, with D perhaps TRBD1 (5 bases). Trimming cost V 3 bases and J 0 bases, with 23 bases left between them. This CDR3 contains 19 residues. CDR1 LGHNT and CDR2 FRNRAP come from the germline V gene. The CDR3 DNA reads as TGTGCTAGTGGTTTCGAGGCAGGGTTGACTCGGGCTTCTAACTATGGCTACACCTTC. Translating gives CASGFEAGLTRASNYGYTF.